These T cell receptor beta chains were read from a single sample in a study of human T cells and chemical hapten exposure. From the RACE reads, TCRdb called clonotypes with MiXCR, one entry per CDR3 protein. Here the sample spans roughly 60,000 distinct CDR3 sequences, around 7% being singletons. The input for sequencing was whole blood, taken in connection with sensitization to the hapten diphenylcyclopropenone (DPC). The receptors come from a woman younger than 45 with alopecia areata. Some clones in this sample may be carry-over from other donors' samples. The CDR3 runs from the conserved cysteine through the conserved F or W.

TRBV20-1	14	TRBJ1-1	CSARSTGRNTEAFF
TRBV7-6	14	TRBJ1-1	CASSWGPANTEAFF
TRBV29-1	14	TRBJ1-6	CSVKGQDGNSPLHF
TRBV30	15	TRBJ1-4	CAWSADGRRNEKLFF
TRBV9	14	TRBJ1-1	CASSEAYTNTEAFF
TRBV11-2	19	TRBJ2-1	CASSLLAPRTSGGGNEQFF
TRBV7-8	14	TRBJ2-5	CASSIGTRQETQYF
TRBV5-4	14	TRBJ1-1	CASSPGTGGYEAFF
TRBV2	15	TRBJ1-5	CASSVYRDNNQPQHF
TRBV29-1	12	TRBJ2-3	CSARGSKDTQYF
TRBV12-3/TRBV12-4	14	TRBJ2-1	CASSPGLEVNEQFF
TRBV12-3/TRBV12-4	12	TRBJ1-6	CASSLIDSPLHF
TRBV5-1	16	TRBJ2-5	CASSLGQTGSQETQYF
TRBV20-1	11	TRBJ1-1	CSAESHTEAFF
TRBV12-3/TRBV12-4	16	TRBJ2-7	CASSFGKASGVYEQYF
TRBV10-3	14	TRBJ1-6	CAARPGRINSPLHF
TRBV3-1	14	TRBJ1-6	CASSQGTGGSPLHF
TRBV14	15	TRBJ2-5	CASSLNQNIYSSQYF
TRBV29-1	12	TRBJ2-3	CSVDSPTDTQYF
TRBV20-1	14	TRBJ2-4	CSAERTGGFGIQYF
TRBV3-1	16	TRBJ1-6	CASSQVRDSRNSPLHF
TRBV29-1	16	TRBJ2-5	CSVARQALERGETQYF
TRBV7-9	14	TRBJ1-1	CASSSSGGHGKAFF
TRBV11-2	13	TRBJ1-1	CASSLSINTEAFF
TRBV6-6	16	TRBJ1-5	CASSYQGQGARQPQHF
TRBV3-1	12	TRBJ1-2	CASSQINYGYTF
TRBV20-1	15	TRBJ1-1	CSASGGRTMNTEAFF
TRBV12-3/TRBV12-4	13	TRBJ1-2	CASSWNGNYGYTF
TRBV12-3/TRBV12-4	15	TRBJ2-7	CASSLNRDASYEQYF
TRBV6-6	15	TRBJ2-3	CASSGLAVSTDTQYF
TRBV28	14	TRBJ2-7	CASSPRRGPGEQYF
TRBV6-5	15	TRBJ1-1	CASRGGTGGPTEAFF
TRBV12-3/TRBV12-4	13	TRBJ2-7	CASSSGQFYEQYF
TRBV2	15	TRBJ2-1	CASRVSGGARDEQFF
TRBV7-3	14	TRBJ1-2	CASSARAVGYGYTF
TRBV5-1	13	TRBJ1-2	CASAEQGATGYTF
TRBV9	17	TRBJ2-4	CASSVGGLAGHPGIQYF
TRBV7-6	14	TRBJ2-7	CASSQVGGSYEQYF
TRBV5-1	14	TRBJ1-1	CASSFQGGGTEAFF
TRBV3-1	13	TRBJ1-3	CASSQDGGNTIYF